This T cell receptor beta chain was sequenced for a study of blood T cell repertoires in COVID-19. This CDR3 has 15 amino acids. V shed 2 bases and J shed 2 bases, with 12 bases lying between them. From germline, CDR1 is LNHDA and CDR2 SQIVND (reference sequence). Here immunoSEQ multiplex PCR was the method, and the copy in TCRdb shows in-frame clones only, minus some. The sample lists roughly 57,000 clones; roughly 80% were seen once. Sample: peripheral blood. The sequence was obtained from a woman aged 70 to 79 with acute or convalescent COVID-19. This chain links TRBV19 with TRBJ1-1; weak D call: TRBD1 (5 bases). This chain's CDR3 is CASSIQGQGNTEAFF. The DNA of the CDR3 is TGTGCCAGTAGTATACAAGGGCAGGGTAACACTGAAGCTTTCTTT.